This T cell receptor (beta chain) was captured by sequencing in a study of blood T cell repertoires in COVID-19. Study summary: Sites in the United States, Italy and Spain provided acute and convalescent COVID-19 samples. PBMCs, B-cell-depleted T cells, or T cells were the source of the cDNA or gDNA that made up the material.

Germline V gene sequence: CDR1 MNHEY, CDR2 SVGAGI. The CDR3 is 16 amino acids. V was shortened by 3 bases and J by 7 bases, with 18 bases between the two germline ends. Profiled with immunoSEQ multiplex PCR; TCRdb holds only in-frame clones, not every one. The sample lists 88,000 or so clones; approximately 80% were seen once. The material sequenced was peripheral blood. The clonotype originates from a man of 80 years or more with acute or convalescent COVID-19. The chain combines TRBV6-5 with TRBJ1-4, with D hard to call. The CDR3, as DNA: TGTGCCAGCAGTTATCGAGACGGACTCCGGGGTGAAAAACTGTTTTTT. It codes for CASSYRDGLRGEKLFF.